The present T cell receptor beta chain was sequenced within a study of shared clonotypes between healthy human individuals (dated by TCRdb to the early 2020s). Regarding the study in general: The cohort comprised two women and a few men aged 18 to 49 years. For each donor, CD4 naive and CD4 memory were each given three plates, CD8 naive was given two plates, and CD8 memory was given one plate. Each donor's leukapheresis produced roughly between roughly 0.9 and 9 billion PBMCs. To increase sequencing depth and limit assay-specific biases, different laboratories used diverse techniques to prepare libraries and sequence TCR repertoires. Blood TCR repertoires of roughly 5 healthy adults were deeply sequenced to estimate repertoire size and the extent of clonotype sharing between individuals.

This clone was counted once. Its antigen specificity is not known. No base-level quality is on record; no much larger clone is a single base apart. TCR CDR3 regions were amplified from genomic DNA by multiplex PCR using the deep immunoSEQ assay. For each cell subset, the extracted genomic DNA was distributed evenly across all wells of several immunoSEQ 96-well plates, and each plate served as one replicate. For sorted subsets, each replicate PCR was loaded with about 200 ng genomic DNA, equivalent to about 30,000 T cell genomes. The purified libraries were quantified using a Qubit 3.0 fluorometer, sized with a Bioanalyzer 2100, and then quantified again using the KAPA Library Quantification kit. Every immunoSEQ 96-well plate was sequenced on a separate single-read 150-cycle Illumina NextSeq 550 flow cell. The published analysis was carried out like this. Because the immunoSEQ output held only junctional sequences and lacked quality scores, the filtering could not match the filtering applied to full-length reads. To assign V/J genes and CDR3, sequences were annotated using PyIR, a Python wrapper for IgBLAST v1.9, with IMGT germline references. Any read was removed if the V/J assignment was weak (E-value above 1e-6), the CDR3 was missing, or the read contained stop codons, out-of-frame junctions, or ambiguous translated residues. V3J clonotypes were defined as sequences sharing an identical inferred V gene, J gene, and CDR3 amino acid sequence. Percentage overlap between repertoires was calculated by dividing the number of shared unique clonotypes by the size of the smaller repertoire. Richness of each repertoire was evaluated using RTK rarefaction, the Chao1 estimator, and Recon v2.1 estimates of unobserved clonotypes. OLGA was used to compute generation probabilities for all TCRbeta clonotypes that the gDNA method yielded from a handful of donors. TCRdb provides this immuneACCESS table in a form limited to in-frame rearrangements. Some clones are lacking; in checked studies, under half of them reflect an unresolved V gene, and why the rest are absent is not known. V, J and clone size derive from that table, while D and trimming were established from the DNA sequence. The sample data list some 1,600,000 clones, and roughly 98% of these were observed just once. The ten largest clones represent 0.4% to 0.45% of the sample.

The CDR3 spans 17 residues, from the cysteine through the phenylalanine. Just CDR3 DNA is preserved here, 51 bases in frame from base 1. Healthy HIV-negative adults with no recently reported acute infections or vaccinations were included as donors. Only Caucasian adults living in Nashville, Tennessee, USA were represented among the donors. Magnetic negative selection was used to enrich CD4+ T cells, after which naive cells were positively selected on CD45RA and the negative fraction became the memory subset. Blood was collected by leukapheresis, and PBMCs were isolated by Ficoll-Histopaque density gradient centrifugation and then cryopreserved in liquid nitrogen vapor phase. Analytical flow cytometry was used to check the purity and quantity of each magnetically sorted T cell population. Each sorted fraction had its genomic DNA isolated and then quantified by UV absorbance on a Nanodrop 2000c. General conclusions and limits of the study: Larger estimated clonotype richness was generally found for naive subsets than for memory subsets. The genetic and exposure-history diversity represented was limited by the small number of donors. Even with the large sequencing depth, rarefaction of the sorted-subset datasets indicated that sequencing was incomplete. Based on pairwise subsampling, the degree of clonotype sharing among donors was expected to be affected by sequencing depth. Higher generation probabilities were observed for clonotypes shared by all four sorted-subset donors than for non-shared clonotypes. Only blood was sampled, and tissue TCR repertoires likely differ from those in blood. Sharing across a handful of donors was observed for about 5% of naive CD4, 3% to 4% of naive CD8, 2.3% of memory CD4, and about 0.4% of memory CD8 clonotypes.

This receptor was identified in a man aged 25 to 40 in good health. The chain is encoded by TRBV1 joined to TRBJ1-5; the table gives TRBD1 as D, unverified against the DNA. TRBV1 is a listed pseudogene. Sequences were obtained from naive CD4+ T cells sorted from blood. The label giving this sample's cell subset or site can be read as: CD45RA+ positively selected. The CDR3 reads as follows: CTSSQVTGQHGGQPQHF. The DNA reads TGCACCAGCAGCCAAGTTACGGGACAACATGGGGGTCAGCCCCAGCATTTT.